This section outlines one TCR beta chain sequence together with its context. The antigen remains unidentified. This entry comes from a study of radiotherapy plus CTLA-4 blockade in lung cancer. Study information: The study recorded objective responses in around a sixth of patients and disease control in 25% to 35%. Findings and caveats of the study: Once radiotherapy plus ipilimumab had been given, TCR clones derived from tumor expanded in blood.

The CDR3 sequence is 16 residues long. Germline V gives CDR1 SGHRS, CDR2 YFSETQ. With 4 bases removed from V and 0 bases from J, the gap between germline ends came to 13 bases. TCRdb's copy holds only in-frame clones and misses some; the assay was immunoSEQ multiplex PCR. The sample yields some 120,000 clones, more than 65% seen once. The receptor was isolated from a human donor with non-small cell lung cancer that progressed on radiotherapy plus ipilimumab. Some clones in this sample may be carry-over from other donors' samples. The starting material was peripheral blood, obtained from a patient treated with radiotherapy plus ipilimumab. J is TRBJ1-4 and V is TRBV5-1; the D gene is possibly TRBD1 (5 bases). The CDR3 nucleotides read TGCGCCAGCAGCCGAATGGGGGGGACAACTAATGAAAAACTGTTTTTT. This encodes CASSRMGGTTNEKLFF.